A single sample is the source of the 7 T cell receptor beta chains below, sequenced in a study of cytomegalovirus exposure and HLA in healthy donors. Method: immunoSEQ multiplex PCR; TCRdb's copy keeps in-frame clones and lacks some. The table lists under 150,000 clones, about 90% of them singletons, with approximately 8.5% in the top ten. Sequences were obtained from PBMCs. Receptor source: a woman aged 18 to 35 in good health and CMV-seropositive.

The chain recombines TRBV7-9 with TRBJ2-6; tentatively, D is TRBD2 (5 bases). V lost 3 bases and J 0 bases, leaving 9 bases between the germline ends. This CDR3 region has 16 residues. CDR1 is SEHNR and CDR2 is FQNEAQ in the germline V gene (reference sequence). CDR3 residues: CASSFLGSSGANVLTF. CDR3 DNA sequence: TGTGCCAGCAGCTTTTTAGGGAGCTCTGGGGCCAACGTCCTGACTTTC.

V gene TRBV2 combines with J gene TRBJ1-2; weak D call: TRBD1 (5 bases). Per the germline V gene, CDR1 is SNHLY and CDR2 is FYNNEI. The CDR3 covers 18 residues. Trimming cost V 7 bases and J 2 bases, with 26 bases left between them. In DNA form, the CDR3 reads TGTGCCAGCATTCGCCTGGGGGGACCCCGGGGGGAAAACTATGGCTACACCTTC. As protein: CASIRLGGPRGENYGYTF. Using reference TRBV2 and TRBJ1-2 for the parts outside the CDR3, the full variable domain is EPEVTQTPSHQVTQMGQEVILRCVPISNHLYFYWYRQILGQKVEFLVSFYNNEISEKSEIFDDQFSVERPDGSNFTLKIRSTKLEDSAMYFCASIRLGGPRGENYGYTFGSGTRLTVV.

This chain uses TRBV6-1 with TRBJ2-6; a possible D gene is TRBD1 (6 bases). Between the trimmed V and J ends, which lost 4 bases and 2 bases, there was a span of 9 bases. CDR1 and CDR2 from the germline V gene are MNHNS and SASEGT. There are 15 residues in the CDR3. The CDR3 nucleotides are TGTGCCAGCAGTGCCAGGGGTACTGGGGCCAACGTCCTGACTTTC. Its translation: CASSARGTGANVLTF.

This chain links TRBV2 with TRBJ1-5; the D gene is possibly TRBD1 (6 bases). CDR3 length: 15 residues. The germline gives CDR1 SNHLY, CDR2 FYNNEI. Trimming shortened V by 5 bases and J by 4 bases, and 15 bases separated the two germline ends. In DNA form, the CDR3 reads TGTGCCAGCAGTCTGTCAGGGGCAAGGAATCAGCCCCAGCATTTT. Residues: CASSLSGARNQPQHF.

This chain links TRBV18 with TRBJ2-5; 7 bases match TRBD1. Per germline, CDR1 KGHSH and CDR2 LQKENI. Trimming removed 6 bases from V and 3 bases from J; junction bases left unmatched: 7. This CDR3 contains 14 residues. The CDR3 is CASSLGQLKETQYF. Here the CDR3 DNA reads TGTGCCAGCTCGCTGGGACAGCTTAAAGAGACCCAGTACTTC.

The chain links TRBV10-3 to TRBJ1-4, with D possibly matching TRBD1 (6 bases). Trimming removed 9 bases at V and 0 bases at J, with 11 bases between. Germline loops: CDR1 ENHRY, CDR2 SYGVKD. The CDR3 sequence is 14 residues long. CDR3 bases: TGTGCCATTGGACAGACTGCAACTAATGAAAAACTGTTTTTT. It encodes CAIGQTATNEKLFF.

This clone was counted a few times. The gene calls are TRBV14 and TRBJ2-7, with D perhaps matching TRBD1 (5 bases). CDR3 length: 14 amino acids. The V end was cut by 3 bases, the J end by 0 bases, with 9 bases between. CDR1 is SGHDN and CDR2 is FVKESK in the germline V gene. The CDR3 bases are TGTGCCAGCAGCCATACTGGACACTCCTACGAGCAGTACTTC. Translation gives CASSHTGHSYEQYF.